The clone carrying this T cell receptor beta chain was found many times. What it recognizes is unknown. This CDR3 is built from 15 residues. V was cut by 5 bases and J by 6 bases, with 19 bases left in between. This entry is derived from a study of T-cell reconstitution after alpha-beta-depleted transplantation in children. Overall study findings and caveats: High day-60 TCRbeta diversity in some patients came from surviving recipient T cells and thymic progenitors. Fresh T-cell production supplied most of the T-cell counts and diversity seen one year after transplant. About two months after transplant, alpha-beta T cells reportedly came from several hundred expanded graft clones.

For TCRbeta, the library was prepared with unique molecular identifiers. Using its own MiXCR run on the PCR reads, TCRdb lists one record per CDR3 protein. The table has over 90,000 distinct CDR3 sequences, roughly 7.2% seen once; the top ten hold about 15%. Sequenced here: PBMCs, sampled before TCRalphabeta/CD19-depleted stem cell transplant. The source of this sequence is a boy between 2 and 10 years old with acute lymphoblastic leukemia, due to receive a stem cell transplant. V is TRBV12-3 or TRBV12-4 and J is TRBJ1-2; tentative D call: TRBD1 (5 bases). CDR3 sequence reads: CASSLLLQGTDGYTF. The DNA for the CDR3 is TGTGCCAGCAGTCTACTGTTGCAGGGAACCGATGGCTACACCTTC.